This T cell receptor (beta chain) was profiled in a study (dated by TCRdb to the mid-2010s). Regarding the research as a whole: The study examined whether tumor-infiltrating Tregs in breast cancer are drawn from blood Tregs or arise in situ by conversion from other CD4+ T cell subsets.

The CDR3 spans 13 residues, from the cysteine through the phenylalanine. Here the CDR3 DNA is all that survives: 39 bases in frame from base 1. The germline V gene yields WSHSY for CDR1 and SAAADI for CDR2. Cut back by 4 bases and 3 bases, the V and J ends lie 10 bases apart. Full-length TCR variable regions were amplified by 5' RACE PCR with constant-region reverse primers, followed by semi-nested PCR with Nested Universal Primer A. Using the ReliaPrep RNA Cell Miniprep System, total RNA was extracted, and the SMARTer RACE 5'/3' Kit was then used to reverse transcribe the RNA into 5'RACE-ready cDNA. Multiplex adaptors were used to barcode the full-length TCR alpha and beta libraries, which were then sequenced on an Illumina MiSeq. As for the original processing: For each of nine subset-tissue groups, sequencing data from the five patients were pooled, and the groups were then compared using unsupervised clustering of TCR gene usage. The Morisita-Horn index was used to calculate repertoire similarity, with shared sequences weighted by how much each contributed to each repertoire. In-frame beta chains were kept once TCRdb had trimmed the public reads at Q25 with fastp and called clones with MiXCR. Identical CDR3 protein sequences are pooled into one entry, listed with their most common genes and DNA. TCRdb's processing, not the authors', yielded these V and J calls. Within this sample are 5,000 to 7,500 distinct CDR3 sequences, with around 64% of them counted one time only. In total, the top ten clones hold approximately 4.2% of the sample.

Study-level results and caveats: Tumor memory CD4+ T cell TCR gene usage clustered with blood and lymph node memory CD4+ cells and lymph node naive CD4+ cells. The TCR alpha and beta sequences of tumor-infiltrating Tregs showed the greatest overlap with tumor naive CD4+ T cells, followed by blood naive CD4+ T cells. Validation in the larger cohort was restricted to a single TCR beta V-J rearrangement rather than whole repertoires.

Memory CD4+ T cells were isolated as CD4+CD45RO+CD25- cells. Tregs, naive and memory CD4+ T cells from tumor, blood and ipsilateral draining lymph nodes of a few breast cancer patients underwent full-length TCR alpha and beta sequencing. Tumor tissue and lymph nodes from ipsilateral axillary dissection were perfused with PBS, minced and digested with collagenase I and hyaluronidase. FACS confirmed that the sorted cell populations were more than 90% pure. A remark on this clonotype: Its antigen has not been determined. The sample holds no much larger clone one base away, and base qualities are not on file.

This chain is built from TRBV10-2 and TRBJ2-7, with TRBD1 perhaps the D gene, on 6 matching bases. What was sequenced was tumor-infiltrating memory CD4+ T cells sorted from the breast tumor. Per the publication, the cell subset or site label means: memory CD4+ T cells, CD4+CD45RO+CD25-. The receptor was isolated from a female donor with breast cancer. The DNA reads as follows: TGCGCCAGCAGTGCGGGACACTACTACGAGCAGTACTTC. Translated, this gives CASSAGHYYEQYF.